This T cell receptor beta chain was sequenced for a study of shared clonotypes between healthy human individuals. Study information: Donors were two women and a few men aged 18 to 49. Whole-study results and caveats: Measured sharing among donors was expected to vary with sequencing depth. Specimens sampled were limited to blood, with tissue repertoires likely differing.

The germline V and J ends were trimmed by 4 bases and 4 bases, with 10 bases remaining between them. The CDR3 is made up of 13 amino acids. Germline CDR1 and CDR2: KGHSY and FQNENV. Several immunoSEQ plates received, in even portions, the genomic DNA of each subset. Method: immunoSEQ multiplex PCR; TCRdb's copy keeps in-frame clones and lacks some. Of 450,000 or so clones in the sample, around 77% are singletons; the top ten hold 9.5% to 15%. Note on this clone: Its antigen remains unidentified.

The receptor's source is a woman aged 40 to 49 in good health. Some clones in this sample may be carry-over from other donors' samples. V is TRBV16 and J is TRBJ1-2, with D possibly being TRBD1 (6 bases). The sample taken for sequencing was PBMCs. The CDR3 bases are TGTGCCAGCAGCCGGACAGTCGCCTATGGCTACACCTTC. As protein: CASSRTVAYGYTF.